This T cell receptor beta chain was sequenced during a study of a mutant IDH1 vaccine in newly diagnosed glioma. As for the study in general: The therapy given earlier, which was standard therapy, consisted of radiotherapy, temozolomide, or both, and most of the patients received both.

Germline V gives CDR1 SGDLS, CDR2 YYNGEE. The CDR3 has 16 amino acids. J lost 5 bases, V lost 4 bases, and 8 bases had no gene match. Specified time point: week 35, safety follow-up. What each vaccine dose contained was 300 ug of mutant IDH1 20-mer peptide, accompanied by topical imiquimod. The sample holds a few counts of this clone. Its antigen is undetermined. TCRdb's table, derived via immunoSEQ multiplex PCR, lists solely in-frame clones and lacks some. This table holds about 42,000 clones, 65% to 90% found once. The sequence came from a woman in her fifties or sixties with glioma. The material sequenced was PBMCs, taken from a glioma patient whose treatment included an IDH1 peptide vaccine. The gene calls are TRBV9 and TRBJ2-5, with 13 bases lining up with TRBD2. This CDR3 is CASSFTSGGAWETQYF. The CDR3 DNA follows: TGTGCCAGCAGCTTCACTAGCGGGGGGGCCTGGGAGACCCAGTACTTC.